The sequence of this TCR beta chain was determined in a study of cytomegalovirus exposure and HLA in healthy donors. Study-wide results and caveats: Later, an analysis found that TCR clusters from the first cohort tended to co-occur in the 120 or so validation repertoires. Specificity of a few CMV-associated chains for CMV antigens was verified in vitro.

Trimming took off 4 bases at V and 5 bases at J, with 11 bases between the two ends. CDR3 size: 14 residues. Per the germline V gene, CDR1 is SNHLY and CDR2 is FYNNEI. Clones were sequenced by immunoSEQ multiplex PCR, and TCRdb holds only the in-frame ones, with some missing. The sample lists over 120,000 clones; about 90% were seen once. Points on this clone: The target antigen is unknown.

Source material: PBMCs. The chain couples TRBV2 to TRBJ1-4; unclear D gene. This TCR was sampled from a woman aged 25-40 years in good health and CMV-seropositive. DNA for the CDR3: TGTGCCAGCAGTGCTACAGTGACGAATGAAAAACTGTTTTTT. Protein product: CASSATVTNEKLFF.